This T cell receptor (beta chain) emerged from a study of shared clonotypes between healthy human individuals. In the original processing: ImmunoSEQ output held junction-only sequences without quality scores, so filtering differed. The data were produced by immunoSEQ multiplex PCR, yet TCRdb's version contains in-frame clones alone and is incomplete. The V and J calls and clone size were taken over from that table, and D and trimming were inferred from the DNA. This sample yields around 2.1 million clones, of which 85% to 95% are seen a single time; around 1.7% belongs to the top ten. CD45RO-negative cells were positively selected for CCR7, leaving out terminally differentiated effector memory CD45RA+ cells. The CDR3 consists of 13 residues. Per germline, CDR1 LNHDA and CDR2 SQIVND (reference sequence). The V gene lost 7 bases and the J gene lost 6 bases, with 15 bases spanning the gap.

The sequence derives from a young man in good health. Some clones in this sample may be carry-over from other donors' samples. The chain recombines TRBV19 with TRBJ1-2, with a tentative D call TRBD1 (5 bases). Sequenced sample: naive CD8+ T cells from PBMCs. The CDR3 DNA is TGTGCCAGTACTTTCGGGGGTTTGGATGGCTACACCTTC. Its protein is CASTFGGLDGYTF.